This T cell receptor (beta chain) was documented in a study of monozygotic twins with inflammatory bowel disease. General observations from the study: On the inverse Simpson index, IBD patients scored lower for TCRbeta diversity than healthy co-twins. Relative to healthy twins, IBD patients had fewer clonotypes in common with others, a gap that was especially apparent with disease activity. No repertoire similarity difference was seen between concordant and discordant twins; power was possibly limited.

From germline, CDR1 is DFQATT and CDR2 SNEGSKA (reference sequence). There are 13 residues in the CDR3. Remarks on this clonotype: Its target is unknown.

TCRdb processed the 5' RACE reads again and assigns one entry to each CDR3 protein, with no DNA. This repertoire includes about 160,000 distinct CDR3 sequences. Sequenced material: blood. This clonotype was sampled from a human donor with ulcerative colitis or Crohn's disease, or a healthy co-twin of an affected twin (not recorded which). The rearrangement joins TRBV20-1 to TRBJ1-1; TCRdb's D call of TRBD1 is untestable without DNA. The CDR3: CSARGDRDTEAFF.